The present TCR beta chain was sequenced within a study of CD8 T cells in ankylosing spondylitis. CDR3 length: 18 residues. V dropped 3 bases and J dropped 5; count of bases not matched to a gene: 18. Germline assignment: CDR1 SGHRS and CDR2 YFSETQ. This clonotype was recorded at least ten times. Its target is unknown. Researchers built TCR beta libraries using quantitative 5'-RACE with molecular barcodes. TCRdb used MiXCR to reprocess the 5' RACE reads, holding one entry per CDR3 protein. The table includes roughly 120,000 distinct CDR3 sequences, 7% detected once. Points from the study as a whole: Characteristic of ankylosing spondylitis blood, it appeared, was a TCR beta motif comprising roughly eight highly homologous variants.

The sequence derives from a male donor with ankylosing spondylitis or in good health (not recorded which). Sequencing was done on a sample of blood, either unsorted or a sorted T cell fraction (not recorded which). The rearrangement joins TRBV5-1 to TRBJ2-3, with TRBD2 identical over 7 bases. DNA for the CDR3: TGCGCCAGCAGCTCACCGACGGGACTACTCCGTTTCGGAGATACGCAGTATTTT. It codes for CASSSPTGLLRFGDTQYF.